These 3 T cell receptor beta chains originate from one sample sequenced in a study of PD-1 blockade in classical Hodgkin lymphoma. Clones were read by immunoSEQ multiplex PCR, and TCRdb kept only the in-frame ones, dropping some. The repertoire holds 34,000 or so clones, around 81% seen once, with about 17% in the top ten. The sample's time point: cycle 4 day 1 (C4D1), after less than 7 weeks of nivolumab. Brentuximab vedotin exposure varied, and every patient relapsed after autologous stem cell transplantation. Source: peripheral blood mononuclear cells (PBMCs), taken before the fourth cycle of nivolumab. The receptors were sampled from a human donor with classical Hodgkin lymphoma.

The J gene is TRBJ2-7, the V gene TRBV6-6; 11 nucleotides match TRBD2. This CDR3 is built from 15 residues. The trim removed 7 bases at V and 6 bases at J, leaving 11 bases unmatched. Per germline, CDR1 MNHNY and CDR2 SVGAGI (reference sequence). The CDR3 region has the DNA TGTGCCAGCACGCGACTAGCGGGGCGGGTTGGCGAGCAGTACTTC. This encodes CASTRLAGRVGEQYF.

V and J are TRBV28 and TRBJ2-7; the D gene could be TRBD1 or TRBD2 (5 bases each). Deletions cut 4 bases from V and 4 bases from J, with 14 bases between. Germline V CDR1 and CDR2: MDHEN, SYDVKM. The CDR3 consists of 14 residues. The chain's CDR3 is CASSSLGTSYEQYF. In DNA form, the CDR3 reads TGTGCCAGCAGTTCCCTGGGGACCTCATACGAGCAGTACTTC.

This chain links TRBV28 with TRBJ1-2; TRBD1 matches 9 bases. The CDR3 has 13 residues. V shed 1 base, J shed 12 bases, and the junction held 6 bases outside the gene matches. CDR1 and CDR2 from the germline V gene are MDHEN and SYDVKM. The CDR3 region is CASSLSGQGKDTF. The CDR3 DNA follows: TGTGCCAGCAGTTTATCCGGACAGGGGAAGGACACCTTC.